This TCR beta chain stems from a study of blood T cell repertoires in COVID-19. Across the study: Some COVID-19 samples were acute and others convalescent; all came from the United States, Italy and Spain.

Here immunoSEQ multiplex PCR was the method, and the copy in TCRdb shows in-frame clones only, minus some. The repertoire consists of fewer than 300,000 clones, with approximately 90% occurring once and the leading ten covering roughly 6.3%. With V trimmed by 5 bases and J by 5 bases, 6 bases remained unmatched. Looked up from germline, CDR1 is KGHSH and CDR2 is LQKENI. The CDR3 length is 15 residues. The origin of this receptor is a woman between 45 and 60 years old with COVID-19, enrolled during active disease. The sequenced sample consisted of peripheral blood. This chain uses TRBV18 with TRBJ2-5; 12 bases are a match to TRBD1. Here the CDR3 reads CASSSGTGGLETQYF. CDR3 sequence (DNA): TGTGCCAGCTCAAGCGGGACAGGGGGCTTGGAGACCCAGTACTTC. The full variable domain, in which reference TRBV18 and TRBJ2-5 provide the parts outside the CDR3, is NAGVMQNPRHLVRRRGQEARLRCSPMKGHSHVYWYRQLPEEGLKFMVYLQKENIIDESGMPKERFSAEFPKEGPSILRIQQVVRGDSAAYFCASSSGTGGLETQYFGPGTRLLVL.